This T cell receptor (beta chain) was obtained from a study of T-cell memory formation after mild COVID-19. Turning to this clonotype: Its target is not known. Relative to the germline gene, one junction end is altered; a read error may explain this.

TCRdb reprocessed the 5' RACE reads via MiXCR and lists one record per CDR3 protein. Among about 350,000 distinct CDR3 sequences listed, around 13% were seen once. CDR1 and CDR2 from the germline V gene are SSHAT and FNYEAQ (reference sequence). CDR3 length: 15 amino acids. Study observations and caveats: Mainly in CM and EM were contracting CD4+ clones; CD8+ were in EMRA. Nothing showed for sure that second-wave clones peaking on day 37 were SARS-CoV-2 specific. Pre-infection memory held some responding clones, suggesting pre-existing cross-reactive T cells responded.

The sequence was collected from a man between 18 and 29 years old who had mild COVID-19 (a few samples of this study predate the infection). Cell type and time point are not known. The material sequenced was PBMCs or a T cell subset sorted from them (not recorded which). The chain employs TRBV7-7 and TRBJ2-1; 7 bases align to TRBD2. The CDR3 nucleotides are TGTGCTAGCAGCTTAGGTCCGGGAGGAATCAATGAGCAGTTCTTC. Translating it yields CASSLGPGGINEQFF.